This T cell receptor beta chain was profiled in a study of T-cell memory formation after mild COVID-19. Study overall: Most TCR clusters belonged to a single donor. Study-level results: Unconfirmed was the SARS-CoV-2 specificity of second-wave clones that peaked on day 37. Among CD4+ contracting clones, most were CM and EM, and CD8+ ones EMRA.

With regard to this clonotype: Its specificity is unknown.

One entry per CDR3 protein results from TCRdb running MiXCR on the 5' RACE reads. The sample holds hundreds of thousands of distinct CDR3 sequences, about 20% seen once. CDR3 length: 15 amino acids. Trimming at V came to 6 bases and at J to 1 base, leaving 7 bases not matched to a gene. From germline, CDR1 is MDHEN and CDR2 SYDVKM. The genes are TRBV28 and TRBJ1-1, with 8 nucleotides matching TRBD1. The sample comprised PBMCs or a T cell subset sorted from them (not recorded which). The receptor's source is an adult woman who had mild COVID-19 (a few samples of this study predate the infection). Cell type and time point are not known. CDR3 in DNA: TGTGCCAGCAGATCCCGGACAGGGAGGAACACTGAAGCTTTCTTT. It yields the protein CASRSRTGRNTEAFF.